This entry lists 24 T cell receptor beta chains sequenced from one sample in a study of cytomegalovirus exposure and HLA in healthy donors. This PCR relied on a set of 60 Vbeta primers and 13 Jbeta primers. Measured with immunoSEQ multiplex PCR; TCRdb has only the in-frame clones, and not every one. The data hold some 60,000 clones, with about 69% observed a single time. Sequenced input: PBMCs. Receptors originate from a woman aged 25 to 39 in good health and CMV-seronegative.

The chain employs TRBV9 and TRBJ2-5; 16 bases are shared with TRBD2. Germline CDR1 SGDLS, CDR2 YYNGEE. CDR3 size: 19 residues. The junction had 10 bases not matched to a gene; V was cut back by 3 bases and J by 2 bases. In DNA form, the CDR3 reads TGTGCCAGCAGCGAGGGACTAGCGGGAGGGCCGGGGTATCAAGAGACCCAGTACTTC. It yields the protein CASSEGLAGGPGYQETQYF.

This chain uses TRBV25-1 with TRBJ2-5; the match to TRBD2 covers 10 bases. This CDR3 has 16 residues. With 4 bases clipped from V and 5 bases from J, the junction kept 10 bases outside the gene matches. Per the germline V gene, CDR1 is MGHDK and CDR2 is SYGVNS. This CDR3 reads CASSVPSGSREETQYF. The CDR3 DNA reads as TGTGCCAGCAGTGTTCCTAGCGGGAGTAGGGAGGAGACCCAGTACTTC.

CDR3 protein: CASGGQTYGYTF. The CDR3 region has the DNA TGTGCCAGCGGTGGACAGACCTATGGCTACACCTTC. The chain employs TRBV6-1 and TRBJ1-2, with D perhaps matching TRBD1 (6 bases). Germline V gives CDR1 MNHNS, CDR2 SASEGT. V was pared by 8 bases and J by 4 bases, with 11 bases between. The CDR3 length is 12 residues.

The rearrangement uses TRBV6-5 and TRBJ2-3; 10 nucleotides align to TRBD2. The V gene's germline CDR1 is MNHEY and CDR2 SVGAGI. The CDR3 covers 16 residues. V trimming: 2 bases; J trimming: 6 bases; junction bases outside the gene matches: 8. The CDR3 region has the DNA TGTGCCAGCAGTTACGAGCGGGAGGGAGAATCGGATACGCAGTATTTT. Encoded protein: CASSYEREGESDTQYF.

The chain recombines TRBV6-5 with TRBJ1-2, with 8 bases that match TRBD1. Germline loops: CDR1 MNHEY, CDR2 SVGAGI. The V gene end was trimmed by 6 bases and the J gene end by 4 bases; junction bases not matched to a gene: 10. This CDR3 has 15 amino acids. In DNA form, the CDR3 reads TGTGCCAGCAGCCAAACAGGGGGATATAGCTATGGCTACACCTTC. Translating gives CASSQTGGYSYGYTF.

This chain links TRBV28 with TRBJ2-1, with D perhaps TRBD1 (5 bases). The CDR3 consists of 14 residues. V lost 4 bases to trimming and J lost 7 bases, with 14 bases between them. Per germline, CDR1 MDHEN and CDR2 SYDVKM. CDR3 sequence (DNA): TGTGCCAGCAGTTCTCGCCCTAGGGGAAATGAGCAGTTCTTC. This encodes CASSSRPRGNEQFF.

The chain has TRBV10-1 and TRBJ2-3, with TRBD2 matching over 14 bases. Looked up from germline, CDR1 is WNHNN and CDR2 is SYGVQD (reference sequence). V lost 0 bases to trimming and J lost 2 bases; unmatched junction nucleotides: 4. This CDR3 is built from 18 residues. CDR3 sequence reads: CASSESGLAGVSTDTQYF. The DNA of the CDR3 is TGCGCCAGCAGTGAGTCGGGACTAGCGGGAGTCTCCACAGATACGCAGTATTTT.

The V call is TRBV7-9, the J call TRBJ1-5; D not resolved. Trimming removed 4 bases at V and 3 bases at J, with 4 bases between. Germline loops: CDR1 SEHNR, CDR2 FQNEAQ (reference sequence). CDR3 size: 12 residues. The CDR3 loop is CASSSNNQPQHF. DNA for the CDR3: TGTGCCAGCAGCTCCAACAATCAGCCCCAGCATTTT.

This sequence joins TRBV5-5 and TRBJ1-2, with TRBD1 matching 8 bases. V lost 0 bases and J lost 8; bases outside the gene matches: 15. This CDR3 has 17 residues. In germline, CDR1 is SGHKS, CDR2 YYEKEE (reference sequence). The CDR3 protein is CASSLGPTTGVDEGYTF. As DNA, the CDR3 is TGTGCCAGCAGCTTGGGTCCCACGACAGGGGTAGATGAGGGCTACACCTTC.

V is TRBV27 and J is TRBJ1-5, with D perhaps TRBD1 (6 bases). The CDR3 length is 15 residues. CDR1 and CDR2 from the germline V gene are MNHEY and SMNVEV (reference sequence). V was pared by 2 bases and J by 5 bases, with 13 bases between. The CDR3: CASSLLGGGDQPQHF. As DNA, the CDR3 is TGTGCCAGCAGTTTACTAGGGGGAGGGGATCAGCCCCAGCATTTT.

V is TRBV27 and J is TRBJ2-2; possibly TRBD2 for D (6 bases). The V end lost 8 bases, the J end lost 6 bases, and 13 bases lay between the germline ends. The germline CDR1 and CDR2 sequences are MNHEY and SMNVEV (reference sequence). The CDR3 is 13 amino acids. CDR3 amino acids: CASGPLAAGELFF. The CDR3 DNA reads as TGTGCCAGCGGCCCACTAGCAGCCGGGGAGCTGTTTTTT.

The rearrangement links TRBV6-5 to TRBJ2-3; 7 bases fit TRBD1. This CDR3 has 14 amino acids. Germline-derived CDR1 and CDR2 are MNHEY and SVGAGI. Trimming cost V 8 bases and J 2 bases; bases outside gene matches: 7. The CDR3 loop is CASQDRAFTDTQYF. In DNA, the CDR3 is TGTGCCAGCCAAGACAGGGCTTTCACAGATACGCAGTATTTT.

The chain has TRBV5-1 and TRBJ2-7; 7 bases are shared with TRBD1. Germline loops: CDR1 SGHRS, CDR2 YFSETQ. The CDR3 is 16 amino acids. Trimming removed 4 bases from V and 2 bases from J; junction bases left unmatched: 12. In nucleotides, the CDR3 is TGCGCCAGCAGCCCCCCGACGGGACAGATGACCTACGAGCAGTACTTC. This codes for CASSPPTGQMTYEQYF.

The chain uses TRBV2 and TRBJ1-5, with D perhaps TRBD1 (6 bases). Germline CDR1 SNHLY, CDR2 FYNNEI. The CDR3 is 16 residues long. The ends were cut back, 3 bases at V and 4 bases at J, with 16 bases in the middle. The CDR3: CASSDQGPTKNQPQHF. CDR3 nucleotide sequence: TGTGCCAGCAGTGATCAGGGGCCTACTAAGAATCAGCCCCAGCATTTT. The variable domain in full, with the rest retrieved from reference TRBV2 and TRBJ1-5, is EPEVTQTPSHQVTQMGQEVILRCVPISNHLYFYWYRQILGQKVEFLVSFYNNEISEKSEIFDDQFSVERPDGSNFTLKIRSTKLEDSAMYFCASSDQGPTKNQPQHFGDGTRLSIL.

The chain recombines TRBV19 with TRBJ1-1, with no clear D. V gave up 5 bases and J gave up 0 bases, with 7 bases separating them. Germline CDR1 LNHDA, CDR2 SQIVND (reference sequence). The CDR3 runs 13 residues. CDR3 DNA sequence: TGTGCCAGTAGTCCCTTGTTGAACACTGAAGCTTTCTTT. This codes for CASSPLLNTEAFF. Using reference TRBV19 and TRBJ1-1 for the parts outside the CDR3, the full variable domain is DGGITQSPKYLFRKEGQNVTLSCEQNLNHDAMYWYRQDPGQGLRLIYYSQIVNDFQKGDIAEGYSVSREKKESFPLTVTSAQKNPTAFYLCASSPLLNTEAFFGQGTRLTVV.

The chain carries TRBV10-3 and TRBJ1-2; TRBD1 agrees at 7 bases. Germline-derived CDR1 and CDR2 are ENHRY and SYGVKD. CDR3 size: 13 residues. After removal of 10 bases from V and 3 bases from J, the junction contained 8 bases not matched to a gene. The DNA for the CDR3 is TGTGCCACCTCAGGGGGAGAGGACTATGGCTACACCTTC. Protein product: CATSGGEDYGYTF.

The genes are TRBV2 and TRBJ2-2, with 11 nucleotides matching TRBD2. Unmatched junction bases numbered 9, after V lost 6 bases and J lost 6 bases. CDR1 is SNHLY, CDR2 FYNNEI, per germline. The CDR3 length is 16 residues. CDR3 in amino acids: CASSGTSGGESGELFF. DNA for the CDR3: TGTGCCAGCAGCGGGACTAGCGGTGGAGAATCCGGGGAGCTGTTTTTT. The whole variable domain, filled in from reference TRBV2 and TRBJ2-2, reads EPEVTQTPSHQVTQMGQEVILRCVPISNHLYFYWYRQILGQKVEFLVSFYNNEISEKSEIFDDQFSVERPDGSNFTLKIRSTKLEDSAMYFCASSGTSGGESGELFFGEGSRLTVL.

The chain combines TRBV9 with TRBJ1-4, with D uncertain. Germline values: CDR1 SGDLS, CDR2 YYNGEE. V lost 0 bases and J 8 bases, leaving 14 bases between the germline ends. The CDR3 spans 15 residues. The chain's CDR3 is CASSVGPSPREKLFF. For the CDR3, the DNA is TGTGCCAGCAGCGTAGGACCCTCGCCTAGAGAAAAACTGTTTTTT.

This clone was seen a handful of times. V usage is TRBV28 and J usage is TRBJ1-3; 10 bases map to TRBD1. Germline loops: CDR1 MDHEN, CDR2 SYDVKM. The CDR3 consists of 16 residues. V shed 6 bases and J 2 bases; nucleotides not matched to a gene: 7. In nucleotides, the CDR3 is TGTGCCAGCAGCCATAGACAGGGGGCACCTGGAAACACCATATATTTT. This translates into CASSHRQGAPGNTIYF.

This sequence joins TRBV25-1 and TRBJ2-5, with TRBD2 matching over 9 bases. Germline V lookup: CDR1 MGHDK, CDR2 SYGVNS. This CDR3 contains 15 residues. J gave up 4 bases and V 3 bases, and 6 bases lay outside the gene matches. The CDR3 DNA reads as TGTGCCAGCAGTGAGGGAGTAGCGGGAGCAGAGACCCAGTACTTC. Protein sequence: CASSEGVAGAETQYF.

This rearrangement joins TRBV6-1 to TRBJ2-7, with TRBD1 matching 10 bases. V shed 7 bases, J shed 1 base, and the junction held 4 bases outside the gene matches. This CDR3 spans 14 amino acids. Germline CDR1 and CDR2: MNHNS and SASEGT. CDR3 amino acids: CASTWDRGSYEQYF. CDR3 nucleotides: TGTGCCAGCACTTGGGACAGGGGTTCCTACGAGCAGTACTTC.

The genes are TRBV7-2 and TRBJ1-1, with 9 nucleotides matching TRBD1. The CDR3 is 16 amino acids. The germline gives CDR1 SGHTA, CDR2 FQGNSA. Trimming removed 2 bases from V and 2 bases from J; junction bases left unmatched: 6. CDR3 coding DNA: TGTGCCAGCAGCTTAAGGTGGGACAGGGTTAACACTGAAGCTTTCTTT. Translated: CASSLRWDRVNTEAFF.

This clone occurred once. The chain uses TRBV29-1 and TRBJ2-7, with a tentative D call TRBD2 (6 bases). Germline values: CDR1 SQVTM, CDR2 ANQGSEA. This CDR3 spans 14 amino acids. The V gene lost 4 bases and the J gene lost 1 base, with 14 bases spanning the gap. As DNA, the CDR3 is TGCAGCGTTGGTAGCGGAATTGGATCCTACGAGCAGTACTTC. It encodes CSVGSGIGSYEQYF.

The chain has TRBV29-1 and TRBJ1-1; D might be TRBD1 (5 bases). V lost 4 bases, J lost 1 base, and 7 bases lay in between. CDR1 SQVTM and CDR2 ANQGSEA come from the germline V gene. The CDR3 length is 12 residues. The CDR3, as DNA: TGCAGCGTTGTCGGGGGGAACACTGAAGCTTTCTTT. It encodes CSVVGGNTEAFF.